This TCR beta chain is drawn from a study of CD8+ T cells in alopecia areata. Study-wide context: Patients given treatment had severity scored by the percentage of scalp area affected. Points from the study as a whole: Greater clonality was observed in lesional scalp samples, especially alopecia totalis/universalis, versus normal scalp. With tofacitinib ongoing, many expanded lesional clones persisted in both scalp and blood.

Comments on this clone: The target antigen is unknown.

The treatment denotes: oral pan-JAK inhibitor, 5-10 mg twice daily. T lymphocytes (CD4+ and CD8+) were sorted from PBMCs. The V gene's germline CDR1 is MNHEY and CDR2 SMNVEV (reference sequence). This CDR3 contains 12 residues. V was cut by 4 bases and J by 7 bases, with 8 bases left in between. Investigators isolated RNA and reverse transcribed it into cDNA to act as the sequencing template. Profiling relied on immunoSEQ multiplex PCR, and the TCRdb table lists in-frame clones only, not all of them. The sample includes about 64,000 clones, 46% of them seen just once. Sequenced material: CD8+ T cells sorted from blood, taken at roughly week 38, from a patient treated with tofacitinib. The chain recombines TRBV27 with TRBJ2-1; the D is unclear. This TCR came from a human donor with alopecia areata. CDR3 DNA sequence: TGTGCCAGCAGTTCTTTCGGTAATGAGCAGTTCTTC. Its protein is CASSSFGNEQFF.